Listed here are 5 T cell receptor beta chains from one sample, sequenced in a study of control samples from healthy donors and cancer patients (dated by TCRdb to the early 2020s). The library was built by means of the immunoSEQ multiplex PCR assay. TCRdb limited this immuneACCESS table to in-frame rearrangements with V and J called. A share of clones is missing; checked studies link under half to unresolved V genes, and the rest is unexplained. This sample comprises 80,000 to 100,000 clones, roughly 92% of them detected only once. Together, the top ten hold approximately 3% of the sample. Specimen: blood. Receptor source: a human donor in good health. The donor label of this sample is uncertain.

V gene TRBV5-6 combines with J gene TRBJ1-5, with 7 positions matching TRBD1. The V gene's germline CDR1 is SGHDT and CDR2 YYEEEE. The V and J ends lost 1 base and 0 bases, in that order; junction bases with no gene match: 10. The CDR3 has 18 amino acids. CDR3 in amino acids: CASSLMTGNSLSNQPQHF. The CDR3 DNA is TGTGCCAGCAGCTTGATGACAGGGAATTCCCTTAGCAATCAGCCCCAGCATTTT.

The rearrangement uses TRBV5-1 and TRBJ2-7, with D possibly TRBD2 on 5 matching bases. Germline CDR1 and CDR2: SGHRS and YFSETQ. V was shortened by 4 bases and J by 0 bases, with 8 bases between the two germline ends. CDR3 size: 13 residues. The CDR3 region has the DNA TGCGCCAGCAGCACCGGAGGCTCCTACGAGCAGTACTTC. Protein product: CASSTGGSYEQYF.

The chain employs TRBV2 and TRBJ2-3; tentative D call: TRBD2 (5 bases). Between the trimmed V and J ends, which lost 3 bases and 1 base, there was a span of 20 bases. CDR3 length: 18 residues. Germline V gives CDR1 SNHLY, CDR2 FYNNEI. As DNA, the CDR3 is TGTGCCAGCAGTGAGGGGTACAGCGGAACGCACCGCACAGATACGCAGTATTTT. It specifies CASSEGYSGTHRTDTQYF.

The chain has TRBV5-1 and TRBJ1-6; TRBD1 matches 7 bases. Losses at the gene ends were 4 bases for V and 10 bases for J; bases not matched to a gene: 8. The germline gives CDR1 SGHRS, CDR2 YFSETQ. The CDR3 spans 14 residues. The CDR3 DNA reads TGCGCCAGCAGCGGCGGACAGGTGGACTCACCCCTCCACTTT. This sequence encodes CASSGGQVDSPLHF.

This rearrangement joins TRBV9 to TRBJ2-3; the D call may be TRBD1 or TRBD2 (6 bases each). V shed 0 bases and J shed 3 bases, with 17 bases lying between them. The germline gives CDR1 SGDLS, CDR2 YYNGEE. This CDR3 has 17 residues. CDR3 in amino acids: CASSVGWGALRTDTQYF. Here the CDR3 DNA reads TGTGCCAGCAGCGTAGGATGGGGGGCGTTGAGAACAGATACGCAGTATTTT. Based on the CDR3 plus reference TRBV9 and TRBJ2-3, the full variable domain is DSGVTQTPKHLITATGQRVTLRCSPRSGDLSVYWYQQSLDQGLQFLIQYYNGEERAKGNILERFSAQQFPDLHSELNLSSLELGDSALYFCASSVGWGALRTDTQYFGPGTRLTVL.